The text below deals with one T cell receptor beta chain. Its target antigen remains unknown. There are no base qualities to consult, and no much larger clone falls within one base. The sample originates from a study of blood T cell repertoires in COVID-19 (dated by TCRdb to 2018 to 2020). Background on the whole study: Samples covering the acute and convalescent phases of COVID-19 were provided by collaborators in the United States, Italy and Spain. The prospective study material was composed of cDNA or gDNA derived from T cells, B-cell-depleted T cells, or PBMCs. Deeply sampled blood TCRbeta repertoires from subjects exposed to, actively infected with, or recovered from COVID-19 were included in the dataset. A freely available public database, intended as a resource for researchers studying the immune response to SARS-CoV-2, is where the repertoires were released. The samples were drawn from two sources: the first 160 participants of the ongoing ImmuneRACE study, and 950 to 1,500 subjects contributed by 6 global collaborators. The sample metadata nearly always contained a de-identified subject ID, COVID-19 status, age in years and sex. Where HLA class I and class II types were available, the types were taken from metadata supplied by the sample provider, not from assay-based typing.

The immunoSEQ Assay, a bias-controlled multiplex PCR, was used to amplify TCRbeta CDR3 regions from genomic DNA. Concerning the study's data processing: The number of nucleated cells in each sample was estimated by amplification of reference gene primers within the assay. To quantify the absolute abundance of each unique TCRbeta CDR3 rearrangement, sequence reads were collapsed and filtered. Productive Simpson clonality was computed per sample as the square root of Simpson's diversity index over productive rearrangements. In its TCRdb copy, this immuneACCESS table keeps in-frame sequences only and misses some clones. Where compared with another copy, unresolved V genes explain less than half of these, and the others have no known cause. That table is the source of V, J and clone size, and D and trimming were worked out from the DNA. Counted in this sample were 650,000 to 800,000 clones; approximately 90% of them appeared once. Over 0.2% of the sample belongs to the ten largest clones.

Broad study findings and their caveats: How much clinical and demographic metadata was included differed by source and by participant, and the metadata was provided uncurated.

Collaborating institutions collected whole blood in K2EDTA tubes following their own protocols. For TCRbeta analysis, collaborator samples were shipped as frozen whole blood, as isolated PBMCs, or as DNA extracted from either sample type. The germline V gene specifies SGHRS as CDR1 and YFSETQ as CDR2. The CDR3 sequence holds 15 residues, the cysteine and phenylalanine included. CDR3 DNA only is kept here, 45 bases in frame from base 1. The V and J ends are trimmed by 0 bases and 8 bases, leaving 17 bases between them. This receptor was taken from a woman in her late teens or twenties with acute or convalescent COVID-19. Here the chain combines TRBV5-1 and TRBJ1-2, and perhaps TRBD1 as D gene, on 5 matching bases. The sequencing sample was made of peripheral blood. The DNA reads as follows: TGCGCCAGCAGCTTGGGAGTGTCAGGGTCTTACGGCTACACCTTC. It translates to CASSLGVSGSYGYTF.